Listed below are T cell receptor beta chains from one sample, sequenced in a study of blood T cells in healthy people across ages. MiXCR was run by TCRdb on the 5' RACE reads, yielding one entry per CDR3 protein. The sample lists approximately 690,000 distinct CDR3 sequences, roughly 41% occurring once. Sequencing used blood. The receptor source for this set is a man older than 75 in good health. CDR3s include the opening cysteine and the closing phenylalanine or tryptophan. The D gene is left open where the match is weak. Size values are once, few and many counts, or a class for expanded clones, and some rows have none.

.	TRBJ2-1	TRBV6-1	TRBD1	CASSPRGSVNEQFF	TGTGCCAGCAGTCCCAGGGGGTCCGTTAATGAGCAGTTCTTC
.	TRBJ2-6	TRBV6-2/TRBV6-3	.	CASSFPQRSGANVLTF	TGTGCCAGCAGTTTTCCTCAACGCTCTGGGGCCAACGTCCTGACTTTC
few	TRBJ2-6	TRBV28	.	CASSLYGTGANVLTF	TGTGCCAGCAGTTTATATGGGACTGGGGCCAACGTCCTGACTTTC
.	TRBJ2-1	TRBV3-1	TRBD2	CASSQGGPGLAGGPYNEQFF	TGTGCCAGCAGCCAAGGGGGACCGGGACTAGCGGGGGGACCCTACAATGAGCAGTTCTTC
.	TRBJ2-5	TRBV6-2/TRBV6-3	TRBD1	CASSYRQGQETQYF	TGTGCCAGCAGTTACCGACAGGGGCAAGAGACCCAGTACTTC
few	TRBJ1-6	TRBV29-1	TRBD1	CSAGQSNSPLHF	TGCAGCGCGGGACAGTCGAATTCACCCCTCCACTTT
few	TRBJ1-1	TRBV7-9	.	CASSSTWNTEAFF	TGTGCCAGCAGCTCCACATGGAACACTGAAGCTTTCTTT
.	TRBJ2-7	TRBV5-1	TRBD2	CASSPASGNLYEQNF	TGCGCCAGCAGCCCAGCTAGCGGGAATCTCTACGAGCAGAACTTC
few	TRBJ2-2	TRBV7-9	TRBD2	CASSLYEAGGRTGELFF	TGTGCCAGCAGCTTATACGAAGCGGGGGGAAGGACCGGGGAGCTGTTTTTT
.	TRBJ2-1	TRBV5-1	TRBD1	CASSLAQGALNEQFF	TGCGCCAGCAGCTTGGCGCAGGGGGCTTTGAATGAGCAGTTCTTC
.	TRBJ1-2	TRBV21-1	.	CASTNSIDSSGYTF	TGTGCCAGCACCAACTCGATCGACAGTTCTGGCTACACCTTC
.	TRBJ2-1	TRBV20-1	TRBD2	CSARTTGGPSYDEQFF	TGCAGTGCTAGAACGACGGGGGGGCCTTCCTACGATGAGCAGTTCTTC
.	TRBJ2-3	TRBV20-1	TRBD1	CSAPTTGTGFTGTQYF	TGCAGTGCCCCAACCACCGGGACAGGCTTTACAGGTACGCAGTATTTT
.	TRBJ1-4	TRBV2	TRBD1	CARNGQGREKLFF	TGTGCCAGGAATGGACAGGGGCGAGAAAAACTGTTTTTT
.	TRBJ2-7	TRBV14	.	CASSQESTSTHLPYEQYF	TGTGCCAGCAGCCAAGAATCGACATCGACTCATCTTCCTTACGAGCAGTACTTC
.	TRBJ1-5	TRBV6-2/TRBV6-3	.	CASSIPPVQPQHF	TGTGCCAGCAGTATCCCCCCTGTCCAGCCCCAGCATTTT
few	TRBJ2-3	TRBV20-1	TRBD2	CSAVAGSTDTQYF	TGCAGTGCGGTAGCGGGGAGCACAGATACGCAGTATTTT
.	TRBJ2-3	TRBV20-1	.	CSARDVSTSTDTQYF	TGCAGTGCTAGAGACGTATCCACTAGCACAGATACGCAGTATTTT
.	TRBJ2-2	TRBV9	TRBD2	CASSVLAGDTGELFF	TGTGCCAGCAGCGTCCTAGCGGGGGACACCGGGGAGCTGTTTTTT
.	TRBJ1-1	TRBV6-5	.	CASSRAGGNTEAFF	TGTGCCAGCAGTAGAGCCGGGGGGAACACTGAAGCTTTCTTT
.	TRBJ2-2	TRBV7-2	TRBD1	CASSSRQGRSGELFF	TGTGCCAGCAGCAGCCGACAGGGGAGAAGCGGGGAGCTGTTTTTT
.	TRBJ1-1	TRBV20-1	.	CSADIFGTEAFF	TGCAGTGCGGACATCTTCGGCACTGAAGCTTTCTTT
.	TRBJ2-7	TRBV7-2	.	CASSFMEGGKNVQYF	TGTGCCAGCAGCTTCATGGAGGGCGGCAAAAACGTTCAGTACTTC
.	TRBJ2-7	TRBV4-3	TRBD1	CASSQEWAGGNYEQYF	TGCGCCAGCAGCCAAGAGTGGGCAGGGGGCAACTACGAGCAGTACTTC
few	TRBJ2-3	TRBV14	TRBD2	CASSRTPSGWDTQYF	TGTGCCAGCAGCCGCACCCCTAGCGGATGGGATACGCAGTATTTT
.	TRBJ1-6	TRBV7-2	TRBD1	CASSLGGTANSPLHF	TGTGCCAGCAGCTTAGGAGGGACAGCCAATTCACCCCTCCACTTT
few	TRBJ1-2	TRBV7-2	.	CASSHIAGTRDPGYTF	TGTGCCAGCAGCCACATAGCGGGGACCCGAGACCCGGGCTACACCTTC
few	TRBJ2-5	TRBV27	.	CASSLSGTGRETQYF	TGTGCCAGCAGTTTATCGGGGACGGGGCGGGAGACCCAGTACTTC
.	TRBJ2-6	TRBV29-1	.	CSAGAGADVLTF	TGCAGCGCAGGGGCTGGGGCCGACGTCCTGACTTTC
.	TRBJ2-1	TRBV20-1	.	CSAPNSGTSYNEQFF	TGCAGTGCTCCCAATAGCGGCACCTCCTACAATGAGCAGTTCTTC
.	TRBJ1-1	TRBV6-1	.	CASSGGAENTEAFF	TGTGCCAGCAGTGGCGGGGCCGAGAACACTGAAGCTTTCTTT